The present T cell receptor beta chain was sequenced within a study of blood T cells in healthy people across ages. Germline V gene lookup returns CDR1 LGHNA and CDR2 YNFKEQ. The V end lost 0 bases, the J end lost 3 bases, and 9 bases lay between the germline ends. This CDR3 has 15 amino acids. In regard to this clonotype: Its antigen is currently unknown.

Study-wide results and caveats: Older age went with lower TCR beta diversity per million T cells, in a roughly linear way. Both naive CD4+ cell counts and diversity were greater in long-lived donors than in aged donors.

The authors ran a second PCR of about 6 to 11 cycles using a sample-barcoded 5' primer and a J-beta primer mix. CDR3-containing paired-end reads numbered at least 2.5 million in each sample. TCRdb ran MiXCR on the 5' RACE reads and lists one entry per CDR3 protein. This sample has 600,000 to 1,000,000 distinct CDR3 sequences, with nearly 60% found just once. The sequenced sample was blood. The chain uses TRBV4-2 and TRBJ2-1, with D possibly TRBD2 on 5 matching bases. The TCR sequence derives from a man under 40 in good health. CDR3 residues: CASSQDTGVYNEQFF. CDR3 nucleotide sequence: TGTGCCAGCAGCCAAGATACCGGGGTCTACAATGAGCAGTTCTTC.